A selection of T cell receptor beta chains follows, all from one sample in a study of OX40 agonist ivuxolimab in advanced cancers. The method was immunoSEQ multiplex PCR; TCRdb's version includes in-frame clones alone and lacks a portion of them. The sample has fewer than 40,000 clones, over 60% seen once. The specimen comprised CD4+ or CD8+ T cells sorted from blood, sampled in a trial of the OX40 agonist ivuxolimab. The origin of the receptors is an adult with an advanced solid tumor such as melanoma, head and neck, liver or kidney cancer. Both conserved end residues are part of each CDR3. Each record gives: V gene, D gene, J gene, clone size, CDR3 DNA, CDR3 protein. The D gene is left open where the match is weak. A clone size is listed for some rows: how often the clone was seen (once, few, many), or a class if it is expanded.

TRBV5-5	NA	TRBJ2-2	once	TGTGCCAGCAGCTTCGGACAAAACACCGGGGAGCTGTTTTTT	CASSFGQNTGELFF
TRBV7-6	NA	TRBJ2-7	few	TGTGCCAGCAGCCCCCAGAACAGAGGACCCTACGAGCAGTACTTC	CASSPQNRGPYEQYF
TRBV5-1	TRBD1	TRBJ2-1	NA	TGCGCCAGCAGCCCTGGACAGGGAAACTCCTACAATGAGCAGTTCTTC	CASSPGQGNSYNEQFF
TRBV7-9	TRBD2	TRBJ2-1	NA	TGTGCCAGCAGCCCCGGCCCTCTAGCGGGGGGCCACAATGAGCAGTTCTTC	CASSPGPLAGGHNEQFF
TRBV7-6	NA	TRBJ2-5	NA	TGTGCCAGCAGCTTACCCCGACACCGAAGGGAGACCCAGTACTTC	CASSLPRHRRETQYF
TRBV2	NA	TRBJ1-2	NA	TGTGCCAGCAGAGGACGGCTCGATCATGCCTTC	CASRGRLDHAF
TRBV5-5	NA	TRBJ1-4	NA	TGTGCCAGCAGCTTGGCCGGGCAGAAAGGCGAAAAACTGTTTTTT	CASSLAGQKGEKLFF
TRBV19	NA	TRBJ2-1	NA	TGTGCCAGTAGTGGGACCTCCGGCAATGAGCAGTTCTTC	CASSGTSGNEQFF
TRBV10-1	NA	TRBJ1-2	NA	TGCGCCAGCATGTCACAGGGTTACTATGGCTACACCTTC	CASMSQGYYGYTF
TRBV7-2	NA	TRBJ2-4	NA	TGTGCCAGCAGCTTAGCTTACAGCCCACTAGCCAAAAACATTCAGTACTTC	CASSLAYSPLAKNIQYF
TRBV4-2	TRBD1	TRBJ2-1	NA	TGTGCCAGCAGCCAAGATAGTTGGACAGGAGATAGGGATGAGCAGTTCTTC	CASSQDSWTGDRDEQFF
TRBV6-1	NA	TRBJ1-2	once	TGTGCCAGCAGTGAACAGAACTATGGCTACACCTTC	CASSEQNYGYTF
TRBV7-2	NA	TRBJ2-2	NA	TGTGCCAGCAGCCCTGTCGGTATTTCGAACACCGGGGAGCTGTTTTTT	CASSPVGISNTGELFF
TRBV29-1	NA	TRBJ2-5	NA	TGCAGCATCAGAGACCCCCAAGAGACCCAGTACTTC	CSIRDPQETQYF
TRBV9	NA	TRBJ2-3	NA	TGTGCCAGCAGCGGAAGCACAGATACGCAGTATTTT	CASSGSTDTQYF
TRBV5-1	NA	TRBJ2-2	few	TGCGCCAGCAGCTTGGGGGGACACAACACCGGGGAGCTGTTTTTT	CASSLGGHNTGELFF
TRBV6-1	NA	TRBJ2-7	NA	TGTGCCAGCAGTGTAGGGATACTTTCCTACGAGCAGTACTTC	CASSVGILSYEQYF
TRBV6-5	TRBD1	TRBJ1-1	NA	TGTGCCAGCAGTTACTCGTACAGGGGAAACACTGAAGCTTTCTTT	CASSYSYRGNTEAFF
TRBV15	TRBD1	TRBJ1-4	few	TGTGCCACCAGGGACAGGCAGACTGAAAAACTGTTTTTT	CATRDRQTEKLFF
TRBV7-8	TRBD1	TRBJ1-1	NA	TGTGCCAGCAGCTCGACAGGGGCAACTGAAGCTTTCTTT	CASSSTGATEAFF
TRBV7-9	TRBD2	TRBJ2-1	NA	TGTGCCAGCAGCTTAGGGGGACTAGTGTCTCTCTACAATGAGCAGTTCTTC	CASSLGGLVSLYNEQFF
TRBV10-2	NA	TRBJ2-5	once	TGCGCCAGCAGTCTTGCCGGACGGTCGCAAGAGACCCAGTACTTC	CASSLAGRSQETQYF
TRBV20-1	NA	TRBJ2-1	NA	TGCAGTGCTAACCCGGGGCATGAGCAGTTCTTC	CSANPGHEQFF
TRBV7-8	NA	TRBJ1-5	once	TGTGCCAGCAGCTTAGGGGTCGGGGCAGGGCGTAGTAATCAGCCCCAGCATTTT	CASSLGVGAGRSNQPQHF
TRBV2	TRBD2	TRBJ2-1	NA	TGTGCCAGCAGGCCGACTAGCGGGAAGTACAATGAGCAGTTCTTC	CASRPTSGKYNEQFF
TRBV7-2	NA	TRBJ2-7	NA	TGTGCCAGCAGCTTAGTTCCCTACGAGCAGTACTTC	CASSLVPYEQYF
TRBV5-1	TRBD2	TRBJ2-1	NA	TGCGCCAGCAGCGAGAGCGGGAGCTCCTACAATGAGCAGTTCTTC	CASSESGSSYNEQFF
TRBV6-6	NA	TRBJ1-4	NA	TGTGCCAGCAGCCACGACAGGGAAAAACTGTTTTTT	CASSHDREKLFF
TRBV30	TRBD1	TRBJ1-5	NA	TGTGCCTGGAGTCCAAGGGACAGGAGCAATCAGCCCCAGCATTTT	CAWSPRDRSNQPQHF
TRBV7-3	NA	TRBJ2-6	NA	TGTGCCAGCAGCTTAGACGGGCCTGGGGCCAACGTCCTGACTTTC	CASSLDGPGANVLTF
TRBV6-5	NA	TRBJ2-6	few	TGTGCCAGCAGACGCGGGGCTGGGGCCAACGTCCTGACTTTC	CASRRGAGANVLTF
TRBV9	NA	TRBJ2-6	NA	TGTGCCAGCAGCGTAGCTATAACCTTTGGGGCCAACGTCCTGACTTTC	CASSVAITFGANVLTF
TRBV7-9	TRBD1	TRBJ2-7	NA	TGTGCCAGCAGCTCGGACAGGGGGCCGAGCGAGCAGTACTTC	CASSSDRGPSEQYF
TRBV28	TRBD2	TRBJ2-7	NA	TGTGCCAGCGCCGGGACTAGCGGGGCCTACGAGCAGTACTTC	CASAGTSGAYEQYF
TRBV6-6	NA	TRBJ2-2	NA	TGTGCCAGCAGTTACTCAGGGGTAACCGGGGAGCTGTTTTTT	CASSYSGVTGELFF
TRBV6-1	NA	TRBJ1-6	NA	TGTGCCAGCAGTGAAGGTGTGGGGAGCCCCAATAATTCACCCCTCCACTTT	CASSEGVGSPNNSPLHF
TRBV5-5	NA	TRBJ1-5	NA	TGTGCCAGCAGCTTGGGTAGCAATCAGCCCCAGCATTTT	CASSLGSNQPQHF
TRBV4-2	NA	TRBJ1-3	NA	TGTGCCAGCAGCTTAGGGTCAGGAAACACCATATATTTT	CASSLGSGNTIYF
TRBV2	TRBD2	TRBJ2-5	NA	TGTGCCAGCACCGTCGGCGGGGGGTCCCAAGAGACCCAGTACTTC	CASTVGGGSQETQYF
TRBV19	TRBD2	TRBJ2-7	NA	TGTGCCAGTAGACTTACTAGCGGGGGGCAAAAGGAGCAGTACTTC	CASRLTSGGQKEQYF